The present T cell receptor (beta chain) was sequenced within a study of blood T cell repertoires in COVID-19. Whole-study context: There were acute and convalescent COVID-19 samples, and they came from the United States, Italy and Spain.

Original methodology: Reference gene primer amplification gave nucleated cell count estimates. TCRdb's table, derived via immunoSEQ multiplex PCR, lists solely in-frame clones and lacks some. The V and J calls and clone size come from that table; D and trimming were worked out from the DNA. The data hold some 460,000 clones, with nearly 90% observed a single time. Trimming cost V 8 bases and J 5 bases; bases outside gene matches: 1. The CDR3 extends over 11 amino acids. Germline CDR1 LNHDA, CDR2 SQIVND (reference sequence). Participants had their cohort set by participant-reported clinical history. The receptor was isolated from a woman between 18 and 30 years old with acute COVID-19. Sequencing was carried out using PBMCs or T cells enriched from blood (not recorded which). The chain carries TRBV19 and TRBJ1-1; 8 nucleotides align to TRBD1. CDR3 in DNA: TGTGCCAGTCACAGGGGGACTGAAGCTTTCTTT. This encodes CASHRGTEAFF.